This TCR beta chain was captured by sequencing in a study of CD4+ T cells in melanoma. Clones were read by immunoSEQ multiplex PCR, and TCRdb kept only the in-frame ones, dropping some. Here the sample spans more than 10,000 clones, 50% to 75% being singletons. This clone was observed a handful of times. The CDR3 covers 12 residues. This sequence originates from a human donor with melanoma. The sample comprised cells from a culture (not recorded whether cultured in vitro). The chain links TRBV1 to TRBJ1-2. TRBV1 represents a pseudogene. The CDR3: CTSSHGTYGYTF. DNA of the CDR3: TGCACCAGCAGCCACGGGACCTATGGCTACACCTTC.